These 7 T cell receptor beta chains originate from one sample sequenced in a study of shared T cell receptors in the human thymus. Sequencing was performed with immunoSEQ multiplex PCR; in TCRdb, only in-frame clones are kept and a portion is missing. The sample lists 540,000 or so clones, 70% to 80% occurring once. These records were also assigned to another study, of human thymus T cells.

Sequencing used thymocytes. All receptors derive from a boy younger than two with a congenital heart defect.

This clone has just a few counts. V usage is TRBV10-2 and J usage is TRBJ2-1; tentatively, D is TRBD2 (5 bases). CDR3 length equals 18 residues. The germline V gene encodes CDR1 WSHSY and CDR2 SAAADI. V was clipped by 1 base and J by 3 bases, with 19 bases between them. CDR3 region: CASSEFFLLADFYNEQFF. The CDR3 DNA is TGCGCCAGCAGTGAGTTTTTTTTGCTAGCCGATTTCTACAATGAGCAGTTCTTC.

The CDR3 region has the DNA TGTGCCACCCGGGGTACCGGAGAAGCTTTCTTT. It codes for CATRGTGEAFF. The gene calls are TRBV14 and TRBJ1-1; no clear D gene. The CDR3 has 11 amino acids. Per the germline V gene, CDR1 is SGHDN and CDR2 is FVKESK. Trimming removed 10 bases at V and 8 bases at J, with 14 bases between.

The rearrangement uses TRBV30 and TRBJ2-2, with D possibly matching TRBD2 (5 bases). CDR3 length: 21 amino acids. V lost 1 base and J 1 base, leaving 28 bases between the germline ends. Germline CDR1 and CDR2: GTSNPN and SVGIG (reference sequence). The CDR3 spells CAWSARDRHPGKWGNTGELFF. The CDR3 DNA is TGTGCCTGGAGTGCCCGCGACCGACACCCGGGGAAGTGGGGGAACACCGGGGAGCTGTTTTTT. Based on the CDR3 plus reference TRBV30 and TRBJ2-2, the full variable domain is SQTIHQWPATLVQPVGSPLSLECTVEGTSNPNLYWYRQAAGRGLQLLFYSVGIGQISSEVPQNLSASRPQDRQFILSSKKLLLSDSGFYLCAWSARDRHPGKWGNTGELFFGEGSRLTVL.

This clone was seen just once. The rearrangement links TRBV7-9 to TRBJ1-4; TRBD1 matches at 8 bases. The V gene's germline CDR1 is SEHNR and CDR2 FQNEAQ (reference sequence). This CDR3 has 15 amino acids. The V segment lost 5 bases and the J segment 5 bases; nucleotides outside the gene matches: 7. CDR3 sequence: CASSVLTGENEKLFF. CDR3 nucleotide sequence: TGTGCCAGCAGCGTCCTGACAGGGGAAAATGAAAAACTGTTTTTT.

This chain uses TRBV11-2 with TRBJ2-1, with 10 bases fitting TRBD2. Per germline, CDR1 SGHAT and CDR2 FQNNGV. After removal of 7 bases from V and 5 bases from J, the junction contained 8 bases not matched to a gene. This CDR3 has 15 amino acids. The chain's CDR3 is CASTISGRADNEQFF. The CDR3 coding sequence is TGTGCCAGCACCATCAGCGGGAGGGCTGACAATGAGCAGTTCTTC.

The rearrangement joins TRBV4-3 to TRBJ2-2; the D gene is possibly TRBD2 (5 bases). The CDR3 length is 18 residues. The germline V gene encodes CDR1 LGHNA and CDR2 YSLEER. The germline V and J ends were trimmed by 0 bases and 4 bases, with 18 bases remaining between them. The CDR3, as DNA: TGCGCCAGCAGCCAAGAAGGTTCAACGGAGCGGCTCACCGGGGAGCTGTTTTTT. Translating gives CASSQEGSTERLTGELFF.

The chain's CDR3 is CASSFGQLNTGELFF. The DNA of the CDR3 is TGTGCCAGCAGTTTTGGACAGCTGAACACCGGGGAGCTGTTTTTT. This chain connects TRBV28 to TRBJ2-2; perhaps TRBD1 as D (6 bases). The CDR3 consists of 15 residues. V gave up 3 bases and J gave up 1 base, with 9 bases separating them. The germline V gene has CDR1 MDHEN and CDR2 SYDVKM.